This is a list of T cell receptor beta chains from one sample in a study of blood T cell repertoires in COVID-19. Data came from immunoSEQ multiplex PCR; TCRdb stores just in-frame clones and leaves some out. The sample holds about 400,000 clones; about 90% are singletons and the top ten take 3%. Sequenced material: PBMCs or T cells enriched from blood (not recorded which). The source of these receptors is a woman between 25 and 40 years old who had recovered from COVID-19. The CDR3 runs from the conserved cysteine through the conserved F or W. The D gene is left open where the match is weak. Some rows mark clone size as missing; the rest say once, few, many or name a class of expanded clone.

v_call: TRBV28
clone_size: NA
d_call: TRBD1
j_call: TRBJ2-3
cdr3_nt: TGTGCCAGCAGCAAGCAAGGGGGCTCCACAGATACGCAGTATTTT
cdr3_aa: CASSKQGGSTDTQYF

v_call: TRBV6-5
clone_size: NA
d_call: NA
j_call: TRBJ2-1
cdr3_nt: TGTGCCAGCAGCTTCGACAGGAGAACCTACAATGAGCAGTTCTTC
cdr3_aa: CASSFDRRTYNEQFF

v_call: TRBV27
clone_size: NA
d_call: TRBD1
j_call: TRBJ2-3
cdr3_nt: TGTGCCAGCAGTTTCCGAAGTTACGGACAGGGGGCAGATACGCAGTATTTT
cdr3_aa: CASSFRSYGQGADTQYF

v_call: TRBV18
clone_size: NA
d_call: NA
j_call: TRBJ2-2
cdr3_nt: TGTGCCAGCTCACCACCGACGGGGACCGGGGAGCTGTTTTTT
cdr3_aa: CASSPPTGTGELFF

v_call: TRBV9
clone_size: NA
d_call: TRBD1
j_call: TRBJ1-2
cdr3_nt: TGTGCCAGCAGCGTAGAAGATCGGACAGGAATGAGCTACACCTTC
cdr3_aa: CASSVEDRTGMSYTF

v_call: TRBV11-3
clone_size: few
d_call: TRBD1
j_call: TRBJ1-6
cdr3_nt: TGTGCCAGCAGCTTAGGAGGGGGCGGTAATTCACCCCTCCACTTT
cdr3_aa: CASSLGGGGNSPLHF

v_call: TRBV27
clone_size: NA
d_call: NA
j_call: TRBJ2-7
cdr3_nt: TGTGCCAGCGGATCAGGGTTGGGGGAGCAGTACTTC
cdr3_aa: CASGSGLGEQYF

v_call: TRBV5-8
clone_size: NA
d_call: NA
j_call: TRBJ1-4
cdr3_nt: TGTGCCAGCAGCCTACAGTTTGGGACTAATGAAAAACTGTTTTTT
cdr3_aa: CASSLQFGTNEKLFF

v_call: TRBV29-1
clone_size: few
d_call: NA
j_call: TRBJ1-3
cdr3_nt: TGCAGCGTTGCGATGGGAGCGGGAAACACCATATATTTT
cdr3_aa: CSVAMGAGNTIYF

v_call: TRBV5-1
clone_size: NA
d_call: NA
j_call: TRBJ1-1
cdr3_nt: TGCGCCAGCAGCCCAAACAGGGCCGTCACTGAAGCTTTCTTT
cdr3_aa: CASSPNRAVTEAFF

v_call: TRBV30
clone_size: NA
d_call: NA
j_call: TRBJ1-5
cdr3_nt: TGTGCCTGGAGTCGGGGGGCAGGTCAGCCCCAGCATTTT
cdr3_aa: CAWSRGAGQPQHF

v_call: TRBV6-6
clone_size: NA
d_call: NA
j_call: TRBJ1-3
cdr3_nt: TGTGCCAGCAGGCGACTTGGTGGGGCGCCTGGAAACACCATATATTTT
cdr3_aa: CASRRLGGAPGNTIYF

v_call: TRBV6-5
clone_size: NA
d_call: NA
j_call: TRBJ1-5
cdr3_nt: TGTGCCAGCAATCGGTATAGCAATCAGCCCCAGCATTTT
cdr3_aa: CASNRYSNQPQHF

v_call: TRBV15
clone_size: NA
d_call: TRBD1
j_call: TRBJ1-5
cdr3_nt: TGTGCCACCAGCAGACGGACAGGGGACCAGCCCCAGCATTTT
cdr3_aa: CATSRRTGDQPQHF